A single sample is the source of the 3 T cell receptor beta chains below, sequenced in a study of human T cells and chemical hapten exposure. TCRdb ran MiXCR on the RACE reads and lists one entry per CDR3 protein. The table has 85,000 to 120,000 distinct CDR3 sequences, 9.5% to 15% seen once; the top ten hold 1.6%. Time point of the sample: pre-sensitization, week 0. Treatment reported: therapeutic diphenylcyclopropenone sensitization with weekly scalp DPC. Sequenced here: whole blood, sampled in connection with sensitization to the hapten diphenylcyclopropenone (DPC). The source is a woman in her fifties or sixties with alopecia areata. Some clones in this sample may be carry-over from other donors' samples.

The V gene is TRBV5-1, the J gene TRBJ2-7; weak D call: TRBD1 (6 bases). The germline gives CDR1 SGHRS, CDR2 YFSETQ. The germline V and J ends were trimmed by 4 bases and 2 bases, with 16 bases remaining between them. This CDR3 region has 15 residues. This CDR3 is CASSRGQLLPYEQYF. In DNA, the CDR3 is TGCGCCAGCAGCAGAGGACAGCTGCTGCCCTACGAGCAGTACTTC.

This clonotype has at least ten counts. V and J are TRBV10-3 and TRBJ1-1; 11 bases line up with TRBD1. The ends lost 2 bases at V and 6 bases at J; junction bases unmatched: 8. Looked up from germline, CDR1 is ENHRY and CDR2 is SYGVKD. This CDR3 has 16 amino acids. Written as DNA, the CDR3 is TGTGCCATCAGTGAGCCGGGCAGGGACAGGGGGGCTGAAGCTTTCTTT. It encodes CAISEPGRDRGAEAFF.

This chain uses TRBV20-1 with TRBJ2-7; D may be TRBD2 (6 bases). The germline V gene encodes CDR1 DFQATT and CDR2 SNEGSKA (reference sequence). The CDR3 contains 12 residues. The V and J ends lost 3 bases and 2 bases respectively, with 8 bases between them. The CDR3 reads CSASGRAYEQYF. In DNA, the CDR3 is TGCAGTGCTAGCGGGAGAGCCTACGAGCAGTACTTC.